This T cell receptor beta chain comes out of a study of T cell responses to AZD1222 COVID-19 vaccine. Study context: It was second doses at about 4 or about 12 weeks that were pooled. Study-wide results and limits: Only a handful of AZD1222 recipients, roughly six in all, had baseline seropositivity.

Method: immunoSEQ multiplex PCR; TCRdb's copy keeps in-frame clones and lacks some. This table holds more than 85,000 clones, around 92% found once. A remark on this clone: Its antigen remains unidentified.

V was pared by 3 bases and J by 3 bases, with 0 bases of the junction left unmatched. The CDR3 extends over 15 amino acids. CDR1 is KGHSH and CDR2 is LQKENI in the germline V gene. This sample comprised peripheral blood, obtained on day 0 of AZD1222 vaccination. V and J are TRBV18 and TRBJ1-6, with 9 bases fitting TRBD1. This clonotype was obtained from an adult in good health. The CDR3 bases are TGTGCCAGCTCACCGGACAGGGGCTATAATTCACCCCTCCACTTT. Protein product: CASSPDRGYNSPLHF.